This T cell receptor (beta chain) stems from a study of OX40 agonist ivuxolimab in advanced cancers. Study as a whole: Partial responses were achieved by three patients: one hepatocellular carcinoma, two cutaneous melanoma.

Produced via immunoSEQ multiplex PCR; TCRdb's table is partial and in-frame only. The top ten hold approximately 4.4% of the sample, which has roughly 43,000 clones, 90% to 95% seen once. This TCR came from an adult with an advanced solid tumor such as melanoma, head and neck, liver or kidney cancer. Sequencing used CD4+ or CD8+ T cells sorted from blood, obtained in a trial of the OX40 agonist ivuxolimab.

The CDR3 DNA is TGCGCCAGCAGCCCGACTAGCGGGAGCTCCTACAATGAGCAGTTCTTC. Its protein is CASSPTSGSSYNEQFF. The chain joins TRBV10-2 to TRBJ2-1; 12 nucleotides match TRBD2. Per the germline V gene, CDR1 is WSHSY and CDR2 is SAAADI. Unmatched junction bases numbered 3, after V lost 6 bases and J lost 0 bases. This CDR3 has 16 residues.